The clone carrying this TCR beta chain was found a few times. Antigen specificity is unknown. This sample stems from a study of T-cell memory formation after mild COVID-19. 5'RACE primed from the constant segment yielded TCR alpha and TCR beta cDNA libraries bearing sample barcodes and UMIs. TCRdb reprocessed the 5' RACE reads with MiXCR, giving one entry per CDR3 protein. The sample includes about 400,000 distinct CDR3 sequences, roughly a quarter of them seen just once. Study findings and constraints: Among contracting clones, CD4+ were mainly CM/EM and CD8+ enriched in EMRA.

This CDR3 has 12 residues. Trimming cost V 4 bases and J 12 bases, with 16 bases left between them. Germline V gene data show CDR1 as SGHVS and CDR2 as FNYEAQ. The clonotype comes from an adult woman who had mild COVID-19 (a few samples of this study predate the infection). Cell type and time point are not known. This chain joins TRBV7-6 and TRBJ2-7; D is tentatively TRBD1 or TRBD2 (7 bases each). The sample comprised PBMCs or a T cell subset sorted from them (not recorded which). The CDR3 DNA sequence: TGTGCCAGCAGCTCCAGGGGGGGACTAACGTACTTC. Amino acids: CASSSRGGLTYF. The entire variable domain, with the rest obtained from reference TRBV7-6 and TRBJ2-7, is as follows: GAGVSQSPRYKVTKRGQDVALRCDPISGHVSLYWYRQALGQGPEFLTYFNYEAQQDKSGLPNDRFSAERPEGSISTLTIQRTEQRDSAMYRCASSSRGGLTYFGPGTRLTVT.